This entry lists 28 T cell receptor beta chains sequenced from one sample in a study of control samples from healthy donors and cancer patients. Sequenced by immunoSEQ multiplex PCR; TCRdb stores in-frame clones only, minus some. The table shows approximately 84,000 clones, with approximately 78% occurring only once. What was sequenced was blood. The receptors shown here come from a woman aged 60 to 75 in good health.

The V call is TRBV18, the J call TRBJ2-1, with 7 bases identical to TRBD1. The J segment lost 2 bases and the V segment lost 3 bases, leaving 4 bases of the junction unmatched. Germline lookup yields CDR1 KGHSH and CDR2 LQKENI. The CDR3 consists of 15 residues. The CDR3, as DNA: TGTGCCAGCTCACCTGGACAGGCCACCTACAATGAGCAGTTCTTC. Protein sequence: CASSPGQATYNEQFF.

The chain has TRBV27 and TRBJ2-3; D is unclear. Germline lookup yields CDR1 MNHEY and CDR2 SMNVEV (reference sequence). This CDR3 has 14 amino acids. V was clipped by 0 bases and J by 1 base, with 5 bases between them. CDR3 in DNA: TGTGCCAGCAGTTTATCGCGGCGCACAGATACGCAGTATTTT. Protein sequence: CASSLSRRTDTQYF.

The chain employs TRBV7-9 and TRBJ2-6; D may be TRBD1 (6 bases). The CDR3 runs to 19 residues. Trimming took off 3 bases at V and 0 bases at J, with 18 bases between the two ends. Germline V gene sequence: CDR1 SEHNR, CDR2 FQNEAQ (reference sequence). The CDR3 loop is CASSFSGTLISSGANVLTF. The CDR3 bases are TGTGCCAGCAGCTTCTCCGGGACATTAATAAGCTCTGGGGCCAACGTCCTGACTTTC.

The chain recombines TRBV6-1 with TRBJ2-2; D ambiguous. CDR3 length: 15 residues. The V gene's germline CDR1 is MNHNS and CDR2 SASEGT. Trimming left V 3 bases short and J 4 bases short, with 12 bases between. This CDR3 reads CASSDVGAGTGELFF. For the CDR3, the DNA is TGTGCCAGCAGTGATGTGGGTGCAGGCACCGGGGAGCTGTTTTTT.

This clone was seen a few times. The V call is TRBV4-3, the J call TRBJ2-2; D is unresolved. CDR3 length: 18 amino acids. Trimming shortened V by 0 bases and J by 2 bases, and 16 bases separated the two germline ends. CDR1 is LGHNA and CDR2 is YSLEER in the germline V gene. CDR3 sequence: CASSQDVLLTLNTGELFF. Written as DNA, the CDR3 is TGCGCCAGCAGCCAAGATGTACTTCTTACCCTAAACACCGGGGAGCTGTTTTTT.

A single count supports this clone. The CDR3: CASSPVRGSYEQYF. CDR3 sequence (DNA): TGTGCCAGCAGCCCGGTAAGAGGGTCCTACGAGCAGTACTTC. The chain employs TRBV3-1 (or the pseudogene TRBV3-2) and TRBJ2-7; D is possibly TRBD2 (5 bases). Looked up from germline, CDR1 is LGHDT and CDR2 is YNNKEL (reference sequence). V was cut by 4 bases and J by 1 base, with 11 bases left in between. The length of the CDR3 is 14 residues.

The chain has TRBV7-2 and TRBJ2-1; 8 bases line up with TRBD2. Germline trimming cut 5 bases from V and 8 bases from J; bases unmatched to any gene: 11. Germline V gives CDR1 SGHTA, CDR2 FQGNSA. The CDR3 length is 15 residues. The CDR3 protein is CASSPQRGSMDEQFF. CDR3 bases: TGTGCCAGCAGCCCTCAGCGGGGGTCAATGGATGAGCAGTTCTTC. Variable domain in full (rest from reference TRBV7-2 and TRBJ2-1): GAGVSQSPSNKVTEKGKDVELRCDPISGHTALYWYRQSLGQGLEFLIYFQGNSAPDKSGLPSDRFSAERTGGSVSTLTIQRTQQEDSAVYLCASSPQRGSMDEQFFGPGTRLTVL.

This clone was observed a few times. The sample has other DNA sequences that encode this CDR3 too. The V and J genes are TRBV19 and TRBJ2-2; tentatively, D is TRBD1 (5 bases). The CDR3 contains 15 residues. V was pared by 3 bases and J by 0 bases, with 8 bases between. Per the germline V gene, CDR1 is LNHDA and CDR2 is SQIVND (reference sequence). The CDR3 sequence: CASSIQGANTGELFF. The CDR3 bases are TGTGCCAGTAGTATTCAGGGTGCGAACACCGGGGAGCTGTTTTTT.

The chain combines TRBV21-1 with TRBJ2-7; whether TRBD1, the table's D call, matches the DNA was not checked. TRBV21-1 is marked as a pseudogene. This CDR3 comprises 15 residues. CDR3: CASSKKGQGTYEQYF. Written as DNA, the CDR3 is TGTGCCAGCAGCAAAAAGGGACAGGGGACATACGAGCAGTACTTC.

The gene calls are TRBV6-2 or TRBV6-3 and TRBJ1-4, with D possibly matching TRBD1 (5 bases). This CDR3 is 17 amino acids long. From germline, CDR1 is MNHEY and CDR2 SVGEGT. V lost 4 bases to trimming and J lost 0 bases, with 15 bases between them. The CDR3, as DNA: TGTGCCAGCAGTTCCGGGACGGCAGTTGCAACTAATGAAAAACTGTTTTTT. Protein product: CASSSGTAVATNEKLFF.

This rearrangement joins TRBV10-1 to TRBJ2-3, with TRBD2 matching 12 bases. Germline CDR1 WNHNN, CDR2 SYGVQD (reference sequence). After removal of 6 bases from V and 5 bases from J, the junction contained 6 bases not matched to a gene. The CDR3 runs 15 residues. CDR3 sequence reads: CASSLLAGGQDTQYF. CDR3 sequence (DNA): TGCGCCAGCAGCCTTCTAGCGGGGGGGCAAGATACGCAGTATTTT.

The chain carries TRBV19 and TRBJ2-1, with 10 bases that match TRBD2. The CDR3 loop spans 18 amino acids. Looked up from germline, CDR1 is LNHDA and CDR2 is SQIVND (reference sequence). Unmatched junction bases numbered 19, after V lost 7 bases and J lost 7 bases. The CDR3: CASNPRLQGSGRMNEQFF. The CDR3, as DNA: TGTGCCAGTAACCCCCGACTCCAGGGTAGCGGGAGGATGAATGAGCAGTTCTTC.

Points on this clone: In the same sample, other DNA sequences code for this CDR3. The rearrangement joins TRBV7-9 to TRBJ1-1; no firm D call. From germline, CDR1 is SEHNR and CDR2 FQNEAQ (reference sequence). There are 13 residues in the CDR3. Trimming left V 1 base short and J 0 bases short, with 3 bases between. The CDR3 nucleotides read TGTGCCAGCAGCTTAGGGATGAACACTGAAGCTTTCTTT. Encoded protein: CASSLGMNTEAFF.

This chain joins TRBV12-3 or TRBV12-4 and TRBJ2-7, with D perhaps TRBD1 (6 bases). The CDR3 spans 12 residues. Trimming took 4 bases from V and 4 from J, leaving 8 bases between them. The CDR3 region has the DNA TGTGCCAGCAGTTCCGACAGGTACGAGCAGTACTTC. It specifies CASSSDRYEQYF.

The sample holds a few counts of this clone. The rearrangement uses TRBV6-2 or TRBV6-3 and TRBJ2-7; D might be TRBD1 or TRBD2, each matching 6 bases. Between the trimmed V and J ends, which lost 5 bases and 6 bases, there was a span of 20 bases. The CDR3 totals 15 residues. CDR1 is MNHEY, CDR2 SVGEGT, per germline. The CDR3 DNA reads TGTGCCAGCAGTCGTCAGGTCGGGGGCTTGGGCGAGCAGTACTTC. Protein: CASSRQVGGLGEQYF.

Only a few counts were recorded for this clone. This chain joins TRBV7-2 and TRBJ2-3, with D hard to call. Germline V gene sequence: CDR1 SGHTA, CDR2 FQGNSA. The length of the CDR3 is 16 residues. With 3 bases removed from V and 0 bases from J, the gap between germline ends came to 13 bases. CDR3 nucleotide sequence: TGTGCCAGCAGCTTCGGGCTAGGTTCTAGCACAGATACGCAGTATTTT. This sequence encodes CASSFGLGSSTDTQYF.

This clone occurred once. The chain links TRBV5-1 to TRBJ2-7; tentative D call: TRBD2 (7 bases). V gave up 0 bases and J gave up 6 bases, with 13 bases separating them. Germline CDR1 and CDR2: SGHRS and YFSETQ. This CDR3 has 14 residues. The CDR3 protein is CASSLDGGPGEQYF. In nucleotides, the CDR3 is TGCGCCAGCAGCTTGGACGGGGGGCCTGGCGAGCAGTACTTC.

J is TRBJ2-1 and V is TRBV7-2; 8 bases line up with TRBD2. The germline V gene has CDR1 SGHTA and CDR2 FQGNSA. The CDR3 consists of 15 residues. V lost 1 base and J lost 7; bases outside the gene matches: 6. The CDR3 region has the DNA TGTGCCAGCAGCTTAGTGCGGGGGGTGGGGAATGAGCAGTTCTTC. Amino acid sequence: CASSLVRGVGNEQFF.

This chain uses TRBV2 with TRBJ2-4; weak D call: TRBD1 (5 bases). Trimming took 7 bases from V and 0 from J, leaving 13 bases between them. The CDR3 consists of 15 residues. Per the germline V gene, CDR1 is SNHLY and CDR2 is FYNNEI. For the CDR3, the DNA is TGTGCCAGCAATCGACAGATAGTAGCCAAAAACATTCAGTACTTC. It translates to CASNRQIVAKNIQYF.

V gene TRBV10-1 combines with J gene TRBJ2-7, with a possible D match to TRBD2 (6 bases). Between the trimmed V and J ends, which lost 11 bases and 2 bases, there was a span of 13 bases. Germline V gene lookup returns CDR1 WNHNN and CDR2 SYGVQD (reference sequence). This CDR3 spans 12 amino acids. This chain's CDR3 is CAYGGWAYEQYF. In nucleotides, the CDR3 is TGCGCCTATGGGGGGTGGGCCTACGAGCAGTACTTC.

The rearrangement joins TRBV3-1 (or the pseudogene TRBV3-2) to TRBJ2-6, with D unclear. Germline CDR1 LGHDT, CDR2 YNNKEL (reference sequence). V lost 4 bases and J 1 base, leaving 2 bases between the germline ends. The CDR3 totals 13 residues. CDR3 protein: CASSLSGANVLTF. DNA for the CDR3: TGTGCCAGCAGCCTTTCTGGGGCCAACGTCCTGACTTTC.

This clone turned up a few times. The chain couples TRBV2 to TRBJ1-2, with D perhaps matching TRBD1 (5 bases). Trimming pared 6 bases from V and 7 bases from J, leaving 18 bases between. Per germline, CDR1 SNHLY and CDR2 FYNNEI. The CDR3 contains 14 residues. Here the CDR3 DNA reads TGTGCCAGCAGCTACGGACAAACAATGAGTGGCTACACCTTC. The encoded protein is CASSYGQTMSGYTF. Full variable domain (rest looked up from reference TRBV2 and TRBJ1-2): EPEVTQTPSHQVTQMGQEVILRCVPISNHLYFYWYRQILGQKVEFLVSFYNNEISEKSEIFDDQFSVERPDGSNFTLKIRSTKLEDSAMYFCASSYGQTMSGYTFGSGTRLTVV.

The sample holds one count of this clone. The chain is built from TRBV10-3 and TRBJ2-5, with TRBD2 as a possible D gene (6 bases). Trimming cost V 4 bases and J 7 bases, with 13 bases left between them. The CDR3 loop spans 13 amino acids. Germline V gene data show CDR1 as ENHRY and CDR2 as SYGVKD. The CDR3 DNA reads as TGTGCCATCAGTGGGGGGGACCGCGGGACCCAGTACTTC. Translation: CAISGGDRGTQYF.

The rearrangement links TRBV27 to TRBJ1-1, with D hard to call. Germline V gives CDR1 MNHEY, CDR2 SMNVEV (reference sequence). CDR3 length equals 13 residues. With 3 bases removed from V and 0 bases from J, the gap between germline ends came to 5 bases. The DNA of the CDR3 is TGTGCCAGCAGTTTCTTATTGAACACTGAAGCTTTCTTT. Translating it yields CASSFLLNTEAFF.

This clone was seen only once. The rearrangement joins TRBV4-1 to TRBJ1-5; D is undetermined. The CDR3 length is 16 residues. Germline-derived CDR1 and CDR2 are MGHRA and YSYEKL. The V and J ends lost 2 bases and 0 bases respectively, with 11 bases between them. Here the CDR3 reads CASSQPGRYSNQPQHF. Written as DNA, the CDR3 is TGCGCCAGCAGCCAACCCGGACGGTATAGCAATCAGCCCCAGCATTTT.

V usage is TRBV6-5 and J usage is TRBJ2-5; D is perhaps TRBD1 (6 bases). CDR1 is MNHEY, CDR2 SVGAGI, per germline. V lost 5 bases and J 4 bases, leaving 17 bases between the germline ends. The CDR3 sequence is 15 residues long. This CDR3 reads CASSPLGAGLETQYF. The CDR3 DNA reads as TGTGCCAGCAGTCCCCTGGGGGCAGGGCTAGAGACCCAGTACTTC.

The chain employs TRBV2 and TRBJ1-3; the D is unclear. The germline V and J ends were trimmed by 7 bases and 2 bases, with 6 bases remaining between them. The germline CDR1 and CDR2 sequences are SNHLY and FYNNEI. The CDR3 length is 12 residues. The CDR3 region has the DNA TGTGCCAGCAACCCGGCTGGAAACACCATATATTTT. Translated: CASNPAGNTIYF.

This chain links TRBV6-5 with TRBJ1-3; TRBD1 is a possible D gene (6 bases). Trimming stripped 4 bases from V and 4 bases from J, with 14 bases between. CDR1 MNHEY and CDR2 SVGAGI come from the germline V gene. The CDR3 runs 15 residues. CDR3 sequence (DNA): TGTGCCAGCAGTTCCACCCTCGACAGGGGAAACACCATATATTTT. This codes for CASSSTLDRGNTIYF.